The 26 T cell receptor beta chains listed next were all sequenced from one sample in a study of blood T cell repertoires in COVID-19. Using immunoSEQ multiplex PCR, the repertoire was profiled, and TCRdb retains in-frame clones only, with some absent. The data contain approximately 210,000 clones, roughly 84% of them singletons. The sequenced sample was PBMCs or T cells enriched from blood (not recorded which). These receptors all come from a man under 40 in a cohort exposed to, infected with or recovered from COVID-19 (not recorded which).

This sequence joins TRBV7-3 and TRBJ1-1; the D gene is possibly TRBD1 (5 bases). Trimming took 6 bases from V and 2 from J, leaving 13 bases between them. The CDR3 sequence is 14 residues long. In germline, CDR1 is SGHTA, CDR2 FQGTGA. CDR3 DNA: TGTGCCAGCAGTCGCACGGGGGGTAACACTGAAGCTTTCTTT. Its translation: CASSRTGGNTEAFF.

The V call is TRBV28, the J call TRBJ2-7; D possibly corresponds to TRBD2 (6 bases). Germline CDR1 and CDR2: MDHEN and SYDVKM. The CDR3 totals 12 residues. V lost 6 bases and J 7 bases, leaving 13 bases between the germline ends. CDR3 in amino acids: CASSSGGREQYF. CDR3 DNA: TGTGCCAGCAGCTCCGGAGGGCGGGAGCAGTACTTC.

V and J are TRBV6-5 and TRBJ1-1, with D maybe TRBD1 (6 bases). Trimming took off 6 bases at V and 8 bases at J, with 10 bases between the two ends. The CDR3 is 11 amino acids. Germline V CDR1 and CDR2: MNHEY, SVGAGI. The CDR3 here is CASSGQPEAFF. The CDR3 nucleotides are TGTGCCAGCAGCGGACAGCCCGAAGCTTTCTTT.

V usage is TRBV11-2 and J usage is TRBJ2-7, with TRBD2 as a possible D gene (6 bases). V lost 3 bases and J lost 3, with 12 bases in between. Germline V lookup: CDR1 SGHAT, CDR2 FQNNGV. The CDR3 has 14 residues. The CDR3 protein is CASSFSSGNYEQYF. The CDR3 coding sequence is TGTGCCAGCAGCTTTAGTAGCGGCAACTACGAGCAGTACTTC.

V gene TRBV28 combines with J gene TRBJ2-2, with 9 bases that match TRBD1. Unmatched junction bases numbered 6, after V lost 5 bases and J lost 5 bases. Germline CDR1 and CDR2: MDHEN and SYDVKM. The CDR3 loop spans 15 amino acids. The CDR3 here is CASSETGTGTGELFF. CDR3 nucleotide sequence: TGTGCCAGCAGTGAAACCGGGACAGGGACCGGGGAGCTGTTTTTT.

This clone was counted a few times. This chain uses TRBV2 with TRBJ1-2; 12 bases fit TRBD1. Germline values: CDR1 SNHLY, CDR2 FYNNEI. The V segment lost 6 bases and the J segment 4 bases; nucleotides outside the gene matches: 6. CDR3 length: 15 residues. The CDR3 protein is CASRTGQGAPYGYTF. CDR3 DNA sequence: TGTGCCAGCAGGACGGGACAGGGGGCCCCCTATGGCTACACCTTC.

This clone was seen only a few times. Because the CDR3's place on the DNA is in doubt, the DNA is left out and the CDR3 is given as listed by TCRdb. This chain uses TRBV27 with TRBJ1-6; the D call TRBD1 from the table was never checked on the DNA. Termini included, the CDR3 measures 18 amino acids. In germline, CDR1 is MNHEY, CDR2 SMNVEV (reference sequence). The CDR3 sequence: CASSFGPGQSSYNSPLHF.

The V call is TRBV6-1, the J call TRBJ1-2; D possibly corresponds to TRBD1 (5 bases). V shed 2 bases and J shed 4 bases, with 11 bases lying between them. The CDR3 covers 14 residues. The germline V gene has CDR1 MNHNS and CDR2 SASEGT. The CDR3 sequence is CASSERGVIYGYTF. The CDR3 DNA reads as TGTGCCAGCAGTGAACGGGGGGTTATCTATGGCTACACCTTC.

The genes are TRBV28 and TRBJ2-3; TRBD2 aligns across 10 bases. This CDR3 spans 15 amino acids. Germline V gene data show CDR1 as MDHEN and CDR2 as SYDVKM. J gave up 3 bases and V 7 bases, and 7 bases lay outside the gene matches. CDR3: CASTSSGSFTDTQYF. DNA for the CDR3: TGTGCCAGCACCTCTAGCGGGAGTTTTACAGATACGCAGTATTTT.

The chain recombines TRBV28 with TRBJ1-1, with TRBD1 identical over 8 bases. The germline CDR1 and CDR2 sequences are MDHEN and SYDVKM. Unmatched junction bases numbered 5, after V lost 10 bases and J lost 1 base. CDR3 length: 13 residues. The CDR3 sequence is CATRQGTNTEAFF. In DNA, the CDR3 is TGTGCCACCCGACAGGGGACGAACACTGAAGCTTTCTTT.

CDR3 sequence (DNA): TGTGCCAGCAGCCCTATCGGGACAGGGGGCAATGAGCAGTTCTTC. Translation gives CASSPIGTGGNEQFF. V gene TRBV7-9 combines with J gene TRBJ2-1; TRBD1 aligns across 11 bases. CDR3 size: 15 residues. The ends lost 5 bases at V and 6 bases at J; junction bases unmatched: 6. Germline lookup yields CDR1 SEHNR and CDR2 FQNEAQ (reference sequence).

The V gene is TRBV21-1, the J gene TRBJ1-5. TRBV21-1 is a pseudogene locus. The CDR3 covers 15 residues. The CDR3 DNA is TGTGCCAGTGGAGAGGCCGGTTATAGCAATCAGCCCCAGCATTTT. Protein product: CASGEAGYSNQPQHF.

J is TRBJ2-7 and V is TRBV6-2 or TRBV6-3; TRBD1 matches at 9 bases. V was pared by 4 bases and J by 7 bases, with 14 bases of the junction left unmatched. Germline V gene lookup returns CDR1 MNHEY and CDR2 SVGEGT. The CDR3 is 16 residues long. Here the CDR3 DNA reads TGTGCCAGCAGTTCCCGACGGCAGACAGGGGGGAGGGAGCAGTACTTC. It codes for CASSSRRQTGGREQYF.

The chain combines TRBV6-4 with TRBJ1-1; 9 bases match TRBD1. The CDR3 consists of 16 residues. CDR1 and CDR2 from the germline V gene are MRHNA and SNTAGT. The V and J ends lost 6 bases and 1 base, in that order; junction bases with no gene match: 9. The DNA for the CDR3 is TGTGCCAGCAGGCCAACAGGGGGCACTGGGAACACTGAAGCTTTCTTT. It yields the protein CASRPTGGTGNTEAFF.

This clone was seen once. V usage is TRBV7-9 and J usage is TRBJ2-5; D remains unclear. Trimming removed 3 bases at V and 4 bases at J, with 9 bases between. Germline V gene lookup returns CDR1 SEHNR and CDR2 FQNEAQ (reference sequence). The CDR3 length is 13 residues. In nucleotides, the CDR3 is TGTGCCAGCAGCTTCTTTAGTCGAGAGACCCAGTACTTC. Its protein is CASSFFSRETQYF.

This clone was picked up one time. The V and J genes are TRBV3-1 (or the pseudogene TRBV3-2) and TRBJ2-3, with TRBD1 as a possible D gene (6 bases). V lost 1 base, J lost 6 bases, and 20 bases lay in between. Germline V CDR1 and CDR2: LGHDT, YNNKEL (reference sequence). The CDR3 loop spans 17 amino acids. The DNA of the CDR3 is TGTGCCAGCAGCCAAGGGACAGAATCCCTTCTCAGGGATACGCAGTATTTT. Translated: CASSQGTESLLRDTQYF.

The J gene is TRBJ1-2, the V gene TRBV28, with D maybe TRBD1 (5 bases). Germline V lookup: CDR1 MDHEN, CDR2 SYDVKM. Trimming stripped 7 bases from V and 5 bases from J, with 14 bases between. This CDR3 has 13 residues. Here the CDR3 DNA reads TGTGCCAGCACCCCCAGGGCTGAATATGGCTACACCTTC. It is translated as CASTPRAEYGYTF.

V gene TRBV27 combines with J gene TRBJ1-6; TRBD1 agrees at 8 bases. Germline CDR1 MNHEY, CDR2 SMNVEV (reference sequence). The CDR3 has 14 residues. V trimming: 8 bases; J trimming: 7 bases; junction bases outside the gene matches: 7. CDR3 protein: CASGDRGWNSPLHF. For the CDR3, the DNA is TGTGCCAGCGGAGACAGGGGATGGAATTCACCCCTCCACTTT.

The CDR3 loop is CASSFLSSNQPQHF. CDR3 nucleotides: TGTGCCAGCAGTTTCCTAAGTAGCAATCAGCCCCAGCATTTT. The V and J genes are TRBV27 and TRBJ1-5; no definite D call. The V end lost 3 bases, the J end lost 0 bases, and 6 bases lay between the germline ends. The CDR3 covers 14 residues. CDR1 is MNHEY and CDR2 is SMNVEV in the germline V gene (reference sequence).

The chain has TRBV24-1 and TRBJ2-3; a weak D match, TRBD2 (5 bases). The CDR3 runs to 15 residues. Germline V gene sequence: CDR1 KGHDR, CDR2 SFDVKD. The ends were cut back, 5 bases at V and 0 bases at J, with 11 bases in the middle. CDR3 in DNA: TGTGCCACCAGTGCTTCGGGAACGAGCACAGATACGCAGTATTTT. Translating gives CATSASGTSTDTQYF.

The chain employs TRBV5-1 and TRBJ2-2, with D possibly being TRBD1 (5 bases). This CDR3 spans 14 amino acids. Looked up from germline, CDR1 is SGHRS and CDR2 is YFSETQ. Trimming shortened V by 4 bases and J by 1 base, and 8 bases separated the two germline ends. CDR3 coding DNA: TGCGCCAGCAGCCTCGGACAGAACACCGGGGAGCTGTTTTTT. Protein product: CASSLGQNTGELFF.

This chain uses TRBV11-2 with TRBJ1-1; tentatively, D is TRBD1 (5 bases). The ends were cut back, 1 base at V and 5 bases at J, with 23 bases in the middle. The germline CDR1 and CDR2 sequences are SGHAT and FQNNGV. The CDR3 spans 18 residues. The chain's CDR3 is CASSLGVGLLPLVTEAFF. The CDR3 nucleotides read TGTGCCAGCAGCTTAGGTGTGGGACTACTACCACTGGTGACTGAAGCTTTCTTT.

The gene calls are TRBV27 and TRBJ1-4; perhaps TRBD1 as D (6 bases). V was clipped by 1 base and J by 4 bases, with 10 bases between them. CDR1 and CDR2 from the germline V gene are MNHEY and SMNVEV (reference sequence). The CDR3 has 15 residues. The CDR3 loop reads CASSLWGLSNEKLFF. For the CDR3, the DNA is TGTGCCAGCAGTTTATGGGGGCTCAGTAATGAAAAACTGTTTTTT.

The CDR3 reads CASSYRDRANTIYF. As DNA, the CDR3 is TGCGCCAGCAGCTACCGGGACAGGGCAAACACCATATATTTT. This sequence joins TRBV5-1 and TRBJ1-3, with 9 positions matching TRBD1. CDR1 and CDR2 (germline): SGHRS, YFSETQ. V shed 3 bases, J shed 6 bases, and the junction held 4 bases outside the gene matches. This CDR3 spans 14 amino acids.

This clone was detected a few times. This chain joins TRBV7-2 and TRBJ2-7, with a possible D match to TRBD1 (6 bases). Germline V gives CDR1 SGHTA, CDR2 FQGNSA. The CDR3 loop spans 15 amino acids. V was cut by 2 bases and J by 1 base, with 12 bases left in between. In nucleotides, the CDR3 is TGTGCCAGCAGCTTAAGACGGCAGGGGTCCTACGAGCAGTACTTC. This gives the protein CASSLRRQGSYEQYF.

V is TRBV15 and J is TRBJ2-7; 8 positions match TRBD2. The CDR3 is 14 residues long. V trimming: 3 bases; J trimming: 4 bases; junction bases outside the gene matches: 5. Germline V lookup: CDR1 LNHNV, CDR2 YYDKDF (reference sequence). Here the CDR3 DNA reads TGTGCCACCAGCAGCGATTTAGCGGGGTACGAGCAGTACTTC. Its protein product is CATSSDLAGYEQYF. The entire variable domain, with the rest obtained from reference TRBV15 and TRBJ2-7, is as follows: DAMVIQNPRYQVTQFGKPVTLSCSQTLNHNVMYWYQQKSSQAPKLLFHYYDKDFNNEADTPDNFQSRRPNTSFCFLDIRSPGLGDTAMYLCATSSDLAGYEQYFGPGTRLTVT.